This T cell receptor (beta chain) was found in a study of identical twins. TCRdb reprocessed the 5' RACE reads via MiXCR and lists one record per CDR3 protein. Here the sample spans hundreds of thousands of distinct CDR3 sequences, around 5.7% being singletons. Only a few counts were recorded for this clonotype. CDR1 is MNHNS, CDR2 SASEGT, per germline. CDR3 length: 15 residues. Between the trimmed V and J ends, which lost 5 bases and 5 bases, there was a span of 19 bases. The V and J genes are TRBV6-1 and TRBJ2-7; D is possibly TRBD2 (7 bases). Sequencing input: naive T cells sorted from blood. This TCR came from a man aged 18 to 30 in good health. The CDR3 loop reads CASSTSTGGKDEQYF. The CDR3 coding sequence is TGTGCCAGCAGTACCTCCACGGGGGGCAAGGACGAGCAGTACTTC.